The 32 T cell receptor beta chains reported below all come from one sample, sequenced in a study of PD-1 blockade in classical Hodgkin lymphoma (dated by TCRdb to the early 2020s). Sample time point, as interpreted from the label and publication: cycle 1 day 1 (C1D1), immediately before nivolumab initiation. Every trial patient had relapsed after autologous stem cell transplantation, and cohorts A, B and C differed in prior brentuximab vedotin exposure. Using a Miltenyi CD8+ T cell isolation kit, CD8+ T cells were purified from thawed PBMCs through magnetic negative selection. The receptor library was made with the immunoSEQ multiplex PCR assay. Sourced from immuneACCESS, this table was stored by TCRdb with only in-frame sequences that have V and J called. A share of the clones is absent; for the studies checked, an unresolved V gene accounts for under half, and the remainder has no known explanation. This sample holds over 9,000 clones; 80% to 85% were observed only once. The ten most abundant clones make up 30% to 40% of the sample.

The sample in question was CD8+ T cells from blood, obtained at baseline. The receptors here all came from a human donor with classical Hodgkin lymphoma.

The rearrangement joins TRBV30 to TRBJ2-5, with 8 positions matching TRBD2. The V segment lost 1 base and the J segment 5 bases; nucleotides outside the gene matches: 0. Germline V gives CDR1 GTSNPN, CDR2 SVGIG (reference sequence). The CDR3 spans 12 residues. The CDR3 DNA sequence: TGTGCCTGGAGTGGACTAGCGGAGACCCAGTACTTC. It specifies CAWSGLAETQYF.

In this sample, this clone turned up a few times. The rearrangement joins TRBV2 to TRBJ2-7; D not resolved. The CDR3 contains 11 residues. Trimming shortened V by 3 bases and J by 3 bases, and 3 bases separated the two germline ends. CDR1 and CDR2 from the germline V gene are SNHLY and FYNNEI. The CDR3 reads CASSDHYEQYF. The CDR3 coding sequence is TGTGCCAGCAGTGATCACTACGAGCAGTACTTC.

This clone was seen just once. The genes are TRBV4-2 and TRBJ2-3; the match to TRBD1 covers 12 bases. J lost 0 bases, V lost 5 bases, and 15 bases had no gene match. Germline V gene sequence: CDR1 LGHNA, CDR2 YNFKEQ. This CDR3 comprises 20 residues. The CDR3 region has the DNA TGTGCCAGCAGCACACCGCCGGGACAGGGGGCACCCGGGAGCACAGATACGCAGTATTTT. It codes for CASSTPPGQGAPGSTDTQYF.

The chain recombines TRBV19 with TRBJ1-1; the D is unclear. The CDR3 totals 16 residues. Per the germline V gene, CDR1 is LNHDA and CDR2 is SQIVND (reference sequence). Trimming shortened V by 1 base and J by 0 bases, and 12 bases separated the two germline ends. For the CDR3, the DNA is TGTGCCAGTAGTATAGGCCTGCCGGCCATGAACACTGAAGCTTTCTTT. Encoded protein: CASSIGLPAMNTEAFF.

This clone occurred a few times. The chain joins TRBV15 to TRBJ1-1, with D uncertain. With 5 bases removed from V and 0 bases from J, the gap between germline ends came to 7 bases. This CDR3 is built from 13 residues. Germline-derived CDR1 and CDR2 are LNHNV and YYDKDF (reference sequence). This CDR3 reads CATSDDLNTEAFF. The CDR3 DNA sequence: TGTGCCACCAGCGACGATTTGAACACTGAAGCTTTCTTT. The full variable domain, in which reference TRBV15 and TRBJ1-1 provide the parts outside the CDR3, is DAMVIQNPRYQVTQFGKPVTLSCSQTLNHNVMYWYQQKSSQAPKLLFHYYDKDFNNEADTPDNFQSRRPNTSFCFLDIRSPGLGDTAMYLCATSDDLNTEAFFGQGTRLTVV.

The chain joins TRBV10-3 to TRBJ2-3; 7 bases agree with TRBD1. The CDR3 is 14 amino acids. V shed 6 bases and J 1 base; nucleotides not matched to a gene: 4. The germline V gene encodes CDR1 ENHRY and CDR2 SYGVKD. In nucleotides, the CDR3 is TGTGCCATCAGGGTGGGGACAGGCACAGATACGCAGTATTTT. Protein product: CAIRVGTGTDTQYF.

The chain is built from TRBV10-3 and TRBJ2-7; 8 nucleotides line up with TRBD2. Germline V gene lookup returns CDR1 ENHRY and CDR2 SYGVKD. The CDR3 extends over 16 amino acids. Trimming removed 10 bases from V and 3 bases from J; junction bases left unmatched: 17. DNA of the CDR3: TGTGCCACGGAGGCCGGGGGAATAGCGGGAAACTACGAGCAGTACTTC. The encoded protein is CATEAGGIAGNYEQYF.

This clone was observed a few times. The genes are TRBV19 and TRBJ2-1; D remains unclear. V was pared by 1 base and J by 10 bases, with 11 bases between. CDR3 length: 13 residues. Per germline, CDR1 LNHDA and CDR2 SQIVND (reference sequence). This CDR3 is CASSIGLVLEQFF. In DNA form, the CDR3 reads TGTGCCAGTAGTATAGGACTGGTACTGGAGCAGTTCTTC.

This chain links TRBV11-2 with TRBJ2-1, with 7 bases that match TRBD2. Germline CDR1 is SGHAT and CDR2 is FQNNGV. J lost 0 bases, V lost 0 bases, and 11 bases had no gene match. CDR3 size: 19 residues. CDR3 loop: CASSLDLLAGMSSYNEQFF. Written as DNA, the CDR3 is TGTGCCAGCAGCTTAGATCTTTTAGCGGGTATGAGCTCCTACAATGAGCAGTTCTTC.

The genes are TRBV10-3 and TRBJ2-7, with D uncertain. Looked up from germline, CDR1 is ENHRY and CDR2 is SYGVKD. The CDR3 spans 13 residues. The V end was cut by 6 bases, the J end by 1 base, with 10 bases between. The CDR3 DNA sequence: TGTGCCATCAGCTCCGAATGGTCCTACGAGCAGTACTTC. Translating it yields CAISSEWSYEQYF.

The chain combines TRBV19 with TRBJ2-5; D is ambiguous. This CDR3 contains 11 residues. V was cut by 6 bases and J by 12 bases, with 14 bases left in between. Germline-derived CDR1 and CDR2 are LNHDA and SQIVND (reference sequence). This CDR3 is CASSPGGIKYF. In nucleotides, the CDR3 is TGTGCCAGTAGCCCAGGCGGAATTAAGTACTTC.

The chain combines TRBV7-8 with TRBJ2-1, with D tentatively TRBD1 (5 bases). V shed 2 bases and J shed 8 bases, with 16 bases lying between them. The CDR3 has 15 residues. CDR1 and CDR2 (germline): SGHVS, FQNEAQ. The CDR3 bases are TGTGCCAGCAGCTTATTCAGGGTCGATGGGTATGAGCAGTTCTTC. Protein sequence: CASSLFRVDGYEQFF.

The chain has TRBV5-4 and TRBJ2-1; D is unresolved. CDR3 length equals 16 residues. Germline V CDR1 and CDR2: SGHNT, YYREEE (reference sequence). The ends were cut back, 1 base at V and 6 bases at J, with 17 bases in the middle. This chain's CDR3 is CASSLRLGWIANEQFF. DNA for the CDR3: TGTGCCAGCAGCTTGCGGCTGGGGTGGATTGCCAATGAGCAGTTCTTC.

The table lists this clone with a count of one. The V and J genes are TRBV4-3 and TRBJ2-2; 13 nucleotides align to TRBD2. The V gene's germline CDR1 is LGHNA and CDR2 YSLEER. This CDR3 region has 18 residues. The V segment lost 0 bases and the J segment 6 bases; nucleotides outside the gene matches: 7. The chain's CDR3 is CASSQERGLAGKAGELFF. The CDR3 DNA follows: TGCGCCAGCAGCCAAGAAAGGGGACTAGCGGGAAAAGCCGGGGAGCTGTTTTTT.

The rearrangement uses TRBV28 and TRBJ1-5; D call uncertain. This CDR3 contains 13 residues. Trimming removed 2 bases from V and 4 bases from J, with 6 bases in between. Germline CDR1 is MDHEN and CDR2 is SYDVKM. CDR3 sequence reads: CASSLGVNQPQHF. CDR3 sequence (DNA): TGTGCCAGCAGTTTAGGGGTTAATCAGCCCCAGCATTTT.

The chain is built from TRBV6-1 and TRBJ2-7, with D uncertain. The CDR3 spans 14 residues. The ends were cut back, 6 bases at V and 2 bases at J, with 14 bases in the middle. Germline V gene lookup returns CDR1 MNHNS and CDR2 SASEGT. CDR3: CASSPRPGPYEQYF. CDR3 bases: TGTGCCAGCAGCCCACGACCCGGCCCCTACGAGCAGTACTTC.

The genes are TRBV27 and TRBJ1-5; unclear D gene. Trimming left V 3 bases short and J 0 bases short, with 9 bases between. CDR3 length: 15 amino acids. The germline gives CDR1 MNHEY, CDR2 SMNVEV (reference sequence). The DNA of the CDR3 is TGTGCCAGCAGTTTGCATGGGCCTAGCAATCAGCCCCAGCATTTT. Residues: CASSLHGPSNQPQHF.

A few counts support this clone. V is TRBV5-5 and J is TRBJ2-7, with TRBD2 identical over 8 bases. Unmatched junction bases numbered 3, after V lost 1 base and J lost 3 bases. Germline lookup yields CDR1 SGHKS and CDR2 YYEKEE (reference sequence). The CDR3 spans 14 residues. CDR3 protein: CASSLHLAGYEQYF. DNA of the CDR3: TGTGCCAGCAGCTTGCATCTAGCGGGCTACGAGCAGTACTTC.

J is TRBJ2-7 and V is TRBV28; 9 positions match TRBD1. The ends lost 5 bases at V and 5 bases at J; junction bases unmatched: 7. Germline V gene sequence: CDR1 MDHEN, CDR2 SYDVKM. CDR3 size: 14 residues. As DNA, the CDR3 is TGTGCCAGCAGTGACAGGGGGAGTGTAGACGAGCAGTACTTC. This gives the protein CASSDRGSVDEQYF.

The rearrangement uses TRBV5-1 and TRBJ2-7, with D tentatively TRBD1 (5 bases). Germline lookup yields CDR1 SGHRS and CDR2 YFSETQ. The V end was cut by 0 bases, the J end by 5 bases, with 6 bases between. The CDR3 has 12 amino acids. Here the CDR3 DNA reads TGCGCCAGCAGCTTGGTGACAGACGAGCAGTACTTC. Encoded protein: CASSLVTDEQYF.

CDR3 amino acids: CASSREQGAYGYTF. CDR3 nucleotides: TGTGCCAGCAGTCGAGAACAGGGGGCTTATGGCTACACCTTC. The J gene is TRBJ1-2, the V gene TRBV2; TRBD1 matches 9 bases. The CDR3 extends over 14 amino acids. Germline lookup yields CDR1 SNHLY and CDR2 FYNNEI. J gave up 5 bases and V 5 bases, and 6 bases lay outside the gene matches.

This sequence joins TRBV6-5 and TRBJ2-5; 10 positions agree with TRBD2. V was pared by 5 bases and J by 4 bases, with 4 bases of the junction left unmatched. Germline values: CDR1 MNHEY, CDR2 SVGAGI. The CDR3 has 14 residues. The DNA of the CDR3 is TGTGCCAGCAGTCCGGGACTAGCGTCAGAGACCCAGTACTTC. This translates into CASSPGLASETQYF.

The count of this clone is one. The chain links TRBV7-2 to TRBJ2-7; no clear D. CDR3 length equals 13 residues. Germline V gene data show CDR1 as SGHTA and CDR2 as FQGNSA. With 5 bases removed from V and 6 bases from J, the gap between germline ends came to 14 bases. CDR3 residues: CASSNPLKREQYF. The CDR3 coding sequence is TGTGCCAGCAGCAACCCCTTAAAGCGCGAGCAGTACTTC.

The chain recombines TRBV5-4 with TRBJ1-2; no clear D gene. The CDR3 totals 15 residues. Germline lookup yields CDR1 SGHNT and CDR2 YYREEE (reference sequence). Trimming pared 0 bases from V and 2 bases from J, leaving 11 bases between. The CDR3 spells CASSLGAELNYGYTF. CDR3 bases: TGTGCCAGCAGCTTGGGAGCAGAACTCAACTATGGCTACACCTTC.

CDR3 coding DNA: TGTGCCAGCAGCTTAGATGGGTCTATCTACGAGCAGTACTTC. Encoded protein: CASSLDGSIYEQYF. The chain joins TRBV11-2 to TRBJ2-7; D is uncertain. The CDR3 consists of 14 residues. V lost 0 bases, J lost 3 bases, and 9 bases lay in between. Germline CDR1 reads SGHAT; CDR2 reads FQNNGV.

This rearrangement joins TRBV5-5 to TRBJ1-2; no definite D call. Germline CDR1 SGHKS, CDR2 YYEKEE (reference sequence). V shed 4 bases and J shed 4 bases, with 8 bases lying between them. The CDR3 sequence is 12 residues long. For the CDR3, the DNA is TGTGCCAGCAGCCCCCGCGGCTATGGCTACACCTTC. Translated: CASSPRGYGYTF.

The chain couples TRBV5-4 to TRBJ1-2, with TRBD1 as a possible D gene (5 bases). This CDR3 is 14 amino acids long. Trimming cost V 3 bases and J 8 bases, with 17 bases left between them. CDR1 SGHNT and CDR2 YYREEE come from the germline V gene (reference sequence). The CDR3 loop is CASSWGSLSWGYTF. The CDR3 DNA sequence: TGTGCCAGCAGCTGGGGGTCCTTATCCTGGGGCTACACCTTC.

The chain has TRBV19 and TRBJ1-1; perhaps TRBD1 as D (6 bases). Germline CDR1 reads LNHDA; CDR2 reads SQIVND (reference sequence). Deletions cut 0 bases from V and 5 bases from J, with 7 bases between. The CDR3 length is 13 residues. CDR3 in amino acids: CASSIEGGTEAFF. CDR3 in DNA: TGTGCCAGTAGTATAGAAGGGGGGACTGAAGCTTTCTTT. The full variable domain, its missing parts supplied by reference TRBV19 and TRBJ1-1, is DGGITQSPKYLFRKEGQNVTLSCEQNLNHDAMYWYRQDPGQGLRLIYYSQIVNDFQKGDIAEGYSVSREKKESFPLTVTSAQKNPTAFYLCASSIEGGTEAFFGQGTRLTVV.

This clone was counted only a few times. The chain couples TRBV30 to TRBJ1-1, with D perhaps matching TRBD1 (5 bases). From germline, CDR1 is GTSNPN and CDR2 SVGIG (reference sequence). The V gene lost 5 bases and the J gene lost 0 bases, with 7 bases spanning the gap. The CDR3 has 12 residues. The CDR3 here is CAWRQMNTEAFF. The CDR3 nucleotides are TGTGCCTGGCGACAGATGAACACTGAAGCTTTCTTT.

As DNA, the CDR3 is TGTGCCAGCAGCTATCCCGGGACAGGGGTCAATGAGCAGTTCTTC. It translates to CASSYPGTGVNEQFF. The rearrangement links TRBV7-9 to TRBJ2-1, with 10 bases matching TRBD1. The CDR3 runs 15 residues. From germline, CDR1 is SEHNR and CDR2 FQNEAQ (reference sequence). The ends lost 4 bases at V and 6 bases at J; junction bases unmatched: 6. The whole variable domain, filled in from reference TRBV7-9 and TRBJ2-1, reads DTGVSQNPRHKITKRGQNVTFRCDPISEHNRLYWYRQTLGQGPEFLTYFQNEAQLEKSRLLSDRFSAERPKGSFSTLEIQRTEQGDSAMYLCASSYPGTGVNEQFFGPGTRLTVL.

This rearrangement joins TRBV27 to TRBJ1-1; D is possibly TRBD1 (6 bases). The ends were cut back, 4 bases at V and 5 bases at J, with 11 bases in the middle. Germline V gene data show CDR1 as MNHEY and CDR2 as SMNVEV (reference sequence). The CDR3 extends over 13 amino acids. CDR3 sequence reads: CASSWGLNTEAFF. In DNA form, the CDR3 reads TGTGCCAGCAGTTGGGGGCTAAATACTGAAGCTTTCTTT.

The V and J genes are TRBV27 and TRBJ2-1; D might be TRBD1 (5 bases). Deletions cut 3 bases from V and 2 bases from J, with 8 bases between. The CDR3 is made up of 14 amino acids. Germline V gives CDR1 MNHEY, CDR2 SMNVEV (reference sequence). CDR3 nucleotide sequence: TGTGCCAGCAGTTTGGGGCCGACCTACAATGAGCAGTTCTTC. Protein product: CASSLGPTYNEQFF.